Below are 14 T cell receptor beta chains sequenced from a single sample in a study of T cells expressing NK-cell markers. TCRdb re-called the 5' RACE reads and gives one entry per CDR3 protein, without DNA. This sample's clone table lists about 440,000 distinct CDR3 sequences. Source material: blood T cells: a sorted CD56 or NKG2C T cell subset, CD4+ or CD8+ T cells, or bulk PBMC T cells (not recorded which). The receptors shown here come from a woman between 18 and 70 years old in good health.

V gene TRBV7-9 combines with J gene TRBJ2-7. This CDR3 has 12 amino acids. Per the germline V gene, CDR1 is SEHNR and CDR2 is FQNEAQ (reference sequence). The CDR3 reads CASSLSSPEQYF.

The chain uses TRBV5-6 and TRBJ1-1; TCRdb's D call of TRBD1 is untestable without DNA. The CDR3 extends over 14 amino acids. Per germline, CDR1 SGHDT and CDR2 YYEEEE. The chain's CDR3 is CASSLPGGETEAFF.

The chain is built from TRBV4-3 and TRBJ2-4; TCRdb indicates TRBD1, and absent DNA this call remains unverified. Germline V gene lookup returns CDR1 LGHNA and CDR2 YSLEER. CDR3 length: 14 residues. The CDR3 reads CASSQIGRGDIQYF.

The rearrangement uses TRBV9 and TRBJ2-7; TCRdb picks TRBD2, but there is no DNA to check that call. Germline CDR1 and CDR2: SGDLS and YYNGEE. The length of the CDR3 is 16 residues. The CDR3 sequence: CASSVEGSGRNYEQYF.

The V call is TRBV29-1, the J call TRBJ2-3; TCRdb outputs TRBD1, but without DNA this stays unchecked. This CDR3 spans 15 amino acids. In germline, CDR1 is SQVTM, CDR2 ANQGSEA. The CDR3 loop reads CSVQTGTGYTDTQYF.

The chain uses TRBV11-1 and TRBJ1-6; no DNA is available, so the TRBD1 call from TCRdb remains unchecked. The germline CDR1 and CDR2 sequences are SGHAT and FQDESV (reference sequence). This CDR3 has 14 residues. This CDR3 reads CASSQTAIGSPLHF.

This chain links TRBV7-9 with TRBJ2-7; as DNA is missing, the TRBD1 call by TCRdb cannot be tested. The CDR3 extends over 16 amino acids. Germline CDR1 SEHNR, CDR2 FQNEAQ (reference sequence). The CDR3 sequence: CASSPARAGGLFEQYF.

The rearrangement uses TRBV5-1 and TRBJ2-1. Germline CDR1 is SGHRS and CDR2 is YFSETQ. This CDR3 is built from 14 residues. The CDR3 protein is CASSLVVSSGEQFF.

The gene calls are TRBV12-3 or TRBV12-4 and TRBJ1-2; TCRdb's D gene call, TRBD1, goes unchecked for lack of DNA. The length of the CDR3 is 15 residues. CDR3 in amino acids: CASTRRGGTNYGYTF.

The chain has TRBV6-1 and TRBJ2-5; TCRdb reports TRBD1, a call that lacks DNA to check it against. Germline V gene sequence: CDR1 MNHNS, CDR2 SASEGT. The CDR3 sequence is 17 residues long. The CDR3 sequence: CASSNGPGTGEQETQYF.

The chain employs TRBV29-1 and TRBJ2-5. The CDR3 is 14 amino acids. Germline loops: CDR1 SQVTM, CDR2 ANQGSEA. The CDR3 here is CSVLLLGRQETQYF. Together with reference TRBV29-1 and TRBJ2-5, the CDR3 gives the full variable domain: SAVISQKPSRDICQRGTSLTIQCQVDSQVTMMFWYRQQPGQSLTLIATANQGSEATYESGFVIDKFPISRPNLTFSTLTVSNMSPEDSSIYLCSVLLLGRQETQYFGPGTRLLVL.

The chain uses TRBV19 and TRBJ2-7; the D gene TCRdb calls, TRBD1, cannot be checked with no DNA. Germline lookup yields CDR1 LNHDA and CDR2 SQIVND (reference sequence). This CDR3 has 14 amino acids. CDR3 protein: CASSKGQTPYEQYF.

The V gene is TRBV5-1, the J gene TRBJ2-5; TCRdb returns TRBD2, unconfirmable since there is no DNA. Germline V CDR1 and CDR2: SGHRS, YFSETQ. This CDR3 comprises 16 residues. The chain's CDR3 is CASSLGVLAGKETQYF.

This rearrangement joins TRBV6-5 to TRBJ2-3. The CDR3 is made up of 15 amino acids. Germline CDR1 MNHEY, CDR2 SVGAGI. CDR3 protein: CASSSKPYVSSDRYF.